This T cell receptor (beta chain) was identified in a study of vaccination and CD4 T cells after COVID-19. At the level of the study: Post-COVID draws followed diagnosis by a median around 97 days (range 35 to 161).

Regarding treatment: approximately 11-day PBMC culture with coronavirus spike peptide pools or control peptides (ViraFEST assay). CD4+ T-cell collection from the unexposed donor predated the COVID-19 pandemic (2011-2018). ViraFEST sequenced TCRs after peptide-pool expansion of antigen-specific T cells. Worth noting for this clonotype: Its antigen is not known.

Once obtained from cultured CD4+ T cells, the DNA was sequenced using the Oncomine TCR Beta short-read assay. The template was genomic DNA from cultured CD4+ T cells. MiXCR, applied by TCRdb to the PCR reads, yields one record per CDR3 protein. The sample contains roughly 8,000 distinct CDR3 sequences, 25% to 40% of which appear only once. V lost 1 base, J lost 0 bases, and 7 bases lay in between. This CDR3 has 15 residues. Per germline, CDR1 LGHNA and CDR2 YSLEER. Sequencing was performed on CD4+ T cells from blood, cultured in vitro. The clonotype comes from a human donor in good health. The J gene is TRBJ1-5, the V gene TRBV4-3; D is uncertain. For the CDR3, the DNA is TGCGCCAGCAGCCAAGGGCATTTTAGCAATCAGCCCCAGCATTTT. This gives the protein CASSQGHFSNQPQHF.